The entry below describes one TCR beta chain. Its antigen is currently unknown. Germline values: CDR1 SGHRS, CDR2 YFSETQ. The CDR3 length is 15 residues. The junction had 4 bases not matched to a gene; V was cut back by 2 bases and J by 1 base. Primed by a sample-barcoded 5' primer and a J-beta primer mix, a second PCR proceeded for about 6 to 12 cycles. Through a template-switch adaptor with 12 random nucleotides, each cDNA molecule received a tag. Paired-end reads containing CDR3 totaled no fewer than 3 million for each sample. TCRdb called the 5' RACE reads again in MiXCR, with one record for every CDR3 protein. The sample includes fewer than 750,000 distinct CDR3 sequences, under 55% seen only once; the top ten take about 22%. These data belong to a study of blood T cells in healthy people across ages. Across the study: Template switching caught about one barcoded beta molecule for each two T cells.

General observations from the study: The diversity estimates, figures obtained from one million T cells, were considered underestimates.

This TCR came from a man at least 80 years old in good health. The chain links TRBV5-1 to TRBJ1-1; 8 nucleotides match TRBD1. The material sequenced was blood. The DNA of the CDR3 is TGCGCCAGCAGCTTAATGACAGGGGAGAACACTGAAGCTTTCTTT. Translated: CASSLMTGENTEAFF.